The 6 T cell receptor beta chains given below trace back to one sample, sequenced in a study of siplizumab effects on memory and regulatory T cells (dated by TCRdb to between 2018 and 2020). The library was generated by the immunoSEQ multiplex PCR assay. The table was pulled from immuneACCESS by TCRdb, which kept in-frame rearrangements only. Such tables lose some clones; where checked, under half of the loss comes from unresolved V genes, and the rest has no known cause. The sample profile shows about 110,000 clones; about 90% of them were found once. The top ten hold under 0.75% of the sample. The sequencing sample was made of Tregs sorted from blood. The source of these receptors is a human donor in good health.

The gene calls are TRBV18 and TRBJ2-7; no clear D. V was trimmed by 2 bases and J by 3 bases, leaving 11 bases between them. Germline CDR1 reads KGHSH; CDR2 reads LQKENI. The CDR3 consists of 14 residues. This chain's CDR3 is CASSPAGIRYEQYF. The CDR3 DNA is TGTGCCAGCTCACCAGCCGGAATACGCTACGAGCAGTACTTC.

The V call is TRBV11-3, the J call TRBJ2-7, with D maybe TRBD1 (5 bases). CDR1 is SGHNT and CDR2 is YENEEA in the germline V gene. Between the trimmed V and J ends, which lost 5 bases and 6 bases, there was a span of 14 bases. The length of the CDR3 is 13 residues. DNA of the CDR3: TGTGCCAGCAGCCGAGCAGGGCCCTTCGAGCAGTACTTC. It codes for CASSRAGPFEQYF.

The chain uses TRBV18 and TRBJ1-1; D is unresolved. The CDR3 runs 15 residues. Trimming left V 6 bases short and J 0 bases short, with 14 bases between. Germline V CDR1 and CDR2: KGHSH, LQKENI. CDR3 sequence (DNA): TGTGCCAGCTCCCGGACCCAGGAGATGAACACTGAAGCTTTCTTT. Its protein product is CASSRTQEMNTEAFF.

The rearrangement joins TRBV7-9 to TRBJ2-2; 11 nucleotides agree with TRBD1. J lost 5 bases, V lost 5 bases, and 13 bases had no gene match. The germline gives CDR1 SEHNR, CDR2 FQNEAQ (reference sequence). The CDR3 covers 18 residues. CDR3 in DNA: TGTGCCAGCAGCCCGCGGCCCCTCGGGACAGGGGGGACCGGGGAGCTGTTTTTT. This translates into CASSPRPLGTGGTGELFF.

The chain links TRBV6-1 to TRBJ1-5; unclear D gene. Germline CDR1 is MNHNS and CDR2 is SASEGT. This CDR3 has 11 amino acids. V lost 1 base and J lost 10, with 5 bases in between. The CDR3 DNA sequence: TGTGCCAGCAGTGAAGGAGTTCCCCAGCATTTT. Its translation is CASSEGVPQHF.

The J gene is TRBJ1-1, the V gene TRBV4-2; 7 nucleotides align to TRBD1. The CDR3 contains 15 residues. Germline CDR1 LGHNA, CDR2 YNFKEQ. Trimming at V came to 0 bases and at J to 5 bases, leaving 6 bases not matched to a gene. The CDR3 nucleotides are TGTGCCAGCAGCCAAGAAGGAAGGGGGCTAACTGAAGCTTTCTTT. Protein product: CASSQEGRGLTEAFF.